The clone carrying this TCR beta chain has just one count. This record belongs to a study of siplizumab effects on memory and regulatory T cells. Data came from immunoSEQ multiplex PCR; TCRdb stores just in-frame clones and leaves some out. The sample shows 70,000 to 90,000 clones, 90% of them seen only once. Sequencing used CD4+ T cells sorted from blood. This sequence was found in a human donor in good health.

CDR3 sequence (DNA): TGTGCCAGCAGCTTAAGGACAGGGGCGAACACTGAAGCTTTCTTT. Protein sequence: CASSLRTGANTEAFF. The V gene is TRBV11-3, the J gene TRBJ1-1, with 9 bases fitting TRBD1. CDR1 and CDR2 (germline): SGHNT, YENEEA. This CDR3 has 15 residues. With 2 bases clipped from V and 1 base from J, the junction kept 2 bases outside the gene matches. The complete variable domain, with remaining parts taken from reference TRBV11-3 and TRBJ1-1, reads EAGVVQSPRYKIIEKKQPVAFWCNPISGHNTLYWYLQNLGQGPELLIRYENEEAVDDSQLPKDRFSAERLKGVDSTLKIQPAELGDSAVYLCASSLRTGANTEAFFGQGTRLTVV.